The source of this TCR beta chain is a study of CD8+ T cells in alopecia areata. The overall study: Those treated were given oral tofacitinib at 5 to 10 mg twice daily.

Study-wide results and caveats: In scalp samples, resident alphabeta T cells of normal skin are also sequenced.

The study team obtained lesional scalp punch biopsies and peripheral blood from alopecia areata patients. A note on this clone: Antigen unknown.

Germline CDR1 reads SNHLY; CDR2 reads FYNNEI. The CDR3 length is 15 residues. With 6 bases clipped from V and 5 bases from J, the junction kept 10 bases outside the gene matches. Sequencing relied on a cDNA template that was reverse transcribed from extracted RNA. Produced via immunoSEQ multiplex PCR; TCRdb's table is partial and in-frame only. The data show over 95,000 clones, around 45% seen once. Source material: CD4+ T cells sorted from blood. V and J are TRBV2 and TRBJ2-1, with 7 bases aligning to TRBD2. The receptor was derived from a human donor with alopecia areata. Written as DNA, the CDR3 is TGTGCCAGCAGCCCTCTAGCGGAGGGTCACAATGAGCAGTTCTTC. It codes for CASSPLAEGHNEQFF.